This TCR beta chain derives from a study of radiotherapy plus CTLA-4 blockade in lung cancer. The study, taken as a whole, reports: TCR clones from tumors expanded in blood after radiotherapy plus ipilimumab.

A remark on this clone: What it binds is not known.

Profiled with immunoSEQ multiplex PCR; TCRdb holds only in-frame clones, not every one. Of about 98,000 clones in the sample, approximately 85% were seen once. This TCR was recovered from a human donor with non-small cell lung cancer who had a partial response to radiotherapy plus ipilimumab. This material consisted of peripheral blood, taken from a patient treated with radiotherapy plus ipilimumab.

DNA of the CDR3: TGTGCCAGCAGTTCCCTACAGGGGGGGGGCAATGAGCAGTTCTTC. Translated: CASSSLQGGGNEQFF. The chain couples TRBV6-5 to TRBJ2-1, with a weak D call TRBD1 (8 bases). This CDR3 has 15 amino acids. Germline V gene sequence: CDR1 MNHEY, CDR2 SVGAGI. The V end was cut by 4 bases, the J end by 6 bases, with 16 bases between.